The entry that follows covers one TCR beta chain sequence. There are a few counts of this clone. There is no known antigen for this receptor. The sample holds no much larger clone one base away, and base qualities are not on file. This specimen comes from a study of CD4 T cells in relation to SARS-CoV-2 and coronaviruses (TCRdb year 2021). In terms of the full investigation: The ViraFEST assay cultured PBMCs with antigen for 10 days, then sequenced TCR beta CDR3s to find antigen-specific clonal expansions. The negative reference condition was either a culture with an HIV-1 Nef peptide pool or a culture with no peptide. Using patient-derived lymphoblastoid cell lines, the shared crossreactive spike epitopes were mapped to their HLA restriction. At the level of individual TCR clonotypes, the study evaluated whether memory CD4+ T cells crossreact between the spike proteins of SARS-CoV-2 and those of common cold coronaviruses. Samples from three pre-COVID donors and the naive versus memory experiments were sequenced with the Adaptive Biotechnologies TCR-sequencing kit; other data were Illumina-based. For other donors in the study, expansion assays were sequenced with a different, Illumina-based TCR-beta assay. Here is what the overall study found, with its caveats: Crossreactive clones showed significantly weaker SARS-CoV-2-driven expansion than monoreactive clones, consistent with antigenic imprinting. Pre-pandemic and post-infection samples were not both contributed by any donor, so tracing of the source of pre-existing responses was limited. In about 60% of donors, memory CD4+ clonotypes turned up that crossrecognized SARS-CoV-2 and at least one common cold coronavirus spike. The study was limited by small numbers of patients and tested TCRs. Crossreactivity analysis was centred on spike protein, so crossreactivity against other viral proteins was not assessed.

The library was generated by the immunoSEQ multiplex PCR assay. The authors' pipeline ran thus. During preprocessing, nonproductive sequences were removed, as were CDR3s that did not start with C, did not end with F or W, or were shorter than 7 amino acids. Antigen-specific clonotypes were called with the MANAFEST web app on the basis of expansion relative to the reference and to other culture wells. To be counted as positive, a clone had to show significant expansion compared with the reference culture, at an FDR below 0.05, in 2 of 3 replicate wells. To be called positive, a clone also had to show significant expansion compared with every other tandem well and an odds ratio greater than 5. CDR3 homology was quantified as pairwise Levenshtein distance, calculated with the stringdist R package after three terminal residues were trimmed from each end. TCRdb carries this immuneACCESS record with in-frame sequences only. Its versions omit some clonotypes, under half of them owing to an unresolved V gene in the studies checked, with the rest unexplained. The DNA gave D and trimming, while V, J and clone size come from that table. The sample table shows more than 20,000 clones, and roughly 66% are seen once. Around 10% of the sample belongs to the ten largest clones.

CD4+ T cells from unexposed donors were collected before the COVID-19 pandemic (2011-2018). After approximately eleven days of culture, CD4+ T cells were isolated with the EasySep CD4+ T cell isolation kit. As cell number allowed, CD4+ T cells from unexposed donors were tested for reactivity to SARS-CoV-2 S and N and to four common cold coronavirus spike pools. Two million PBMCs per well were cultured in IMDM with about 5% human AB serum and 8.5 to 10 IU/ml IL-2. Half of the culture medium was replaced with fresh IL-2-containing medium on days 3 and 7. In general, every peptide culture condition was set up in three replicate wells. Leukapheresis product for the unexposed donors was bought commercially. Ficoll-Paque PLUS gradient centrifugation was used to isolate PBMCs from either whole blood or leukapheresis product. PBMCs were either used fresh in the expansion assay or cryopreserved at -140 degrees C. The QIAamp Micro DNA Kit was used to extract genomic DNA from the CD4+ T cells.

Deletion took 6 bases off V and 2 bases off J, with a span of 14 bases between the germline ends. The CDR3 spans 14 residues, from the cysteine through the phenylalanine. The CDR3 DNA has 42 bases and is translated from base 1. The germline V gene supplies CDR1 LGHNT and CDR2 FRNRAP. The origin of this receptor is a human donor in good health. The chain joins TRBV12-5 to TRBJ2-7; the D gene may be TRBD1 or TRBD2, since each aligns over 6 bases. Sample: CD4+ T cells from PBMCs, cultured in vitro. The nucleotide sequence reads as follows: TGTGCTAGTGGCCCCGAGGGGGGCCCCTACGAGCAGTACTTC. This encodes CASGPEGGPYEQYF.